Presented here are 4 T cell receptor beta chains from one specimen sequenced in a study of shared clonotypes between healthy human individuals. Assay used: immunoSEQ multiplex PCR; TCRdb lists only in-frame clones, some missing. This sample has over a million clones, with around 74% found just once. The specimen was memory CD4+ T cells sorted from blood. Subset here: CD45RA-negative fraction. Every receptor here comes from a young man in good health.

Points on this clone: This specimen includes other DNA sequences encoding the same CDR3. This chain uses TRBV11-3 with TRBJ1-1; no definite D call. The CDR3 contains 13 residues. With 3 bases removed from V and 1 base from J, the gap between germline ends came to 6 bases. Germline V gene sequence: CDR1 SGHNT, CDR2 YENEEA. The CDR3: CASSFGENTEAFF. CDR3 DNA sequence: TGTGCCAGCAGCTTTGGCGAGAACACTGAAGCTTTCTTT. Combining the CDR3 with reference TRBV11-3 and TRBJ1-1 gives the whole variable domain EAGVVQSPRYKIIEKKQPVAFWCNPISGHNTLYWYLQNLGQGPELLIRYENEEAVDDSQLPKDRFSAERLKGVDSTLKIQPAELGDSAVYLCASSFGENTEAFFGQGTRLTVV.

The chain combines TRBV7-2 with TRBJ1-3, with D maybe TRBD1 (5 bases). This CDR3 spans 15 amino acids. Trimming pared 1 base from V and 4 bases from J, leaving 11 bases between. CDR1 is SGHTA, CDR2 FQGNSA, per germline. CDR3 in amino acids: CASSLGEGVGNTIYF. Here the CDR3 DNA reads TGTGCCAGCAGCTTAGGTGAAGGGGTAGGAAACACCATATATTTT. Drawing the rest from reference TRBV7-2 and TRBJ1-3, the complete variable domain is GAGVSQSPSNKVTEKGKDVELRCDPISGHTALYWYRQSLGQGLEFLIYFQGNSAPDKSGLPSDRFSAERTGGSVSTLTIQRTQQEDSAVYLCASSLGEGVGNTIYFGEGSWLTVV.

As to this clone: The same CDR3 can be traced to other DNA sequences in this sample. V usage is TRBV6-5 and J usage is TRBJ2-2; D is undetermined. The V and J ends lost 2 bases and 6 bases respectively, with 1 base between them. The germline V gene has CDR1 MNHEY and CDR2 SVGAGI. The CDR3 length is 11 residues. The CDR3 reads CASSYAGELFF. CDR3 DNA: TGTGCCAGCAGTTACGCCGGGGAGCTGTTTTTT.

The V call is TRBV13, the J call TRBJ1-2; tentative D call: TRBD1 (5 bases). Germline loops: CDR1 PRHDT, CDR2 FYEKMQ (reference sequence). V was shortened by 4 bases and J by 1 base, with 10 bases between the two germline ends. The CDR3 has 14 amino acids. The DNA of the CDR3 is TGTGCCAGCAGCTCCCGACAGAATAACTATGGCTACACCTTC. Its protein product is CASSSRQNNYGYTF.